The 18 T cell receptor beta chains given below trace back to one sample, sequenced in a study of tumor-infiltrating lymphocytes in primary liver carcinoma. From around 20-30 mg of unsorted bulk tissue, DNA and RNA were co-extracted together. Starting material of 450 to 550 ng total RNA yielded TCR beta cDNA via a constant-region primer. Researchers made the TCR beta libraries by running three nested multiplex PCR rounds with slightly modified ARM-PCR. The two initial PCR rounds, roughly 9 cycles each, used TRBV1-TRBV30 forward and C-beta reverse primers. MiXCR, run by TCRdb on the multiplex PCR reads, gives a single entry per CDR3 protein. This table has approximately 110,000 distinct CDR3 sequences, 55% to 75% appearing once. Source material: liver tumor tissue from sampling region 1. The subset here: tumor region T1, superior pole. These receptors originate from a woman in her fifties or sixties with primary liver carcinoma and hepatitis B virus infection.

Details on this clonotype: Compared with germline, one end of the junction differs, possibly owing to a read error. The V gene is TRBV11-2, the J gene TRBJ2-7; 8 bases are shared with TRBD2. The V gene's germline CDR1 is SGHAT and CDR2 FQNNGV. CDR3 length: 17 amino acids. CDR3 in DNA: TGTGCCTGCAGCTTAGTTTTCTCGCGGGAGGTCCCCTACGAGCAGTACTTC. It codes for CACSLVFSREVPYEQYF.

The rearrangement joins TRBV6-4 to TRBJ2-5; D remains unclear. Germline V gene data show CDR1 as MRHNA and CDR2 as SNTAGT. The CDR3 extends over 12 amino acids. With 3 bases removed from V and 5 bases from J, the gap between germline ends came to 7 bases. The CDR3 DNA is TGTGCCAGCAGTGAGAAGATGGAGACCCAGTACTTC. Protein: CASSEKMETQYF.

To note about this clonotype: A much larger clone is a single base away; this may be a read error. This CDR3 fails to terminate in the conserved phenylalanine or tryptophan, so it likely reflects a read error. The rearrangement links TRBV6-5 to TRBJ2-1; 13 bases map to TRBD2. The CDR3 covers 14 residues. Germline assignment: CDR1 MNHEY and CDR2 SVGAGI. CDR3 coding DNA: TGTGCGTCATGGGGACTAGCGGGAAATGGTGAGCAGTTCCTC. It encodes CASWGLAGNGEQFL.

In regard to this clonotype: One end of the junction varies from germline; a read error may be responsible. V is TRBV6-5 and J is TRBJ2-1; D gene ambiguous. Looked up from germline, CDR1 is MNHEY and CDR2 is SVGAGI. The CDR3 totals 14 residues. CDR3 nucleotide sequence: TGTGTCAGCATTCCAAATCTGTCCTACAATGAGCAGTTCTTC. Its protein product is CVSIPNLSYNEQFF.

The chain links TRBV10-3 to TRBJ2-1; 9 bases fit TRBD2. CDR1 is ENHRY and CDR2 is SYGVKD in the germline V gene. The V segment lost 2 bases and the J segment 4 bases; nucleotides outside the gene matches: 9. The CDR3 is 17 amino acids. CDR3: CAISEQLLAGGYNEQFF. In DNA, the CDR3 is TGTGCCATCAGTGAGCAATTACTAGCGGGCGGATACAATGAGCAGTTCTTC.

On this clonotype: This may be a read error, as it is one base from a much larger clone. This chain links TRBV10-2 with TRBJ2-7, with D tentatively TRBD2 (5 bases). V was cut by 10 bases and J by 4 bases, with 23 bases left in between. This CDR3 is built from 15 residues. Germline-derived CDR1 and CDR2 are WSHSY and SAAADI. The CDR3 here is CATTDRTALGYEQYF. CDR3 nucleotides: TGCGCCACCACTGATCGGACTGCCCTGGGGTACGAGCAGTACTTC.

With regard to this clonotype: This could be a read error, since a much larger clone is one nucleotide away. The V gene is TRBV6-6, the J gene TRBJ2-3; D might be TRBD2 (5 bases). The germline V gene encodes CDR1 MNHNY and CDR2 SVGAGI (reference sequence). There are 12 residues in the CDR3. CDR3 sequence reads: CASTSSTDTRYF. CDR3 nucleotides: TGTGCCAGCACGTCTAGCACAGATACGCGGTATTTT.

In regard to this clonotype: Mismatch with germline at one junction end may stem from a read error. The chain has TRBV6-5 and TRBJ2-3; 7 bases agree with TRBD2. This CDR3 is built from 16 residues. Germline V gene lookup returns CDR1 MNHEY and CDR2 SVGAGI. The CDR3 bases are TGTGCCAGCAGTCAGATGTCAGCGGGAATCATAGATAGGCAGTATTTT. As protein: CASSQMSAGIIDRQYF.

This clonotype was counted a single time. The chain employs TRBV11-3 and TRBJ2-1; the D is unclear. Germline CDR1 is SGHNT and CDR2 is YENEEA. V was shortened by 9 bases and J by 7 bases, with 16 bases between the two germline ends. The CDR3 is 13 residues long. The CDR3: CASSPPRKNEQFF. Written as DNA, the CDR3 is TGTGCCAGTAGCCCTCCCAGGAAGAATGAGCAGTTCTTC.

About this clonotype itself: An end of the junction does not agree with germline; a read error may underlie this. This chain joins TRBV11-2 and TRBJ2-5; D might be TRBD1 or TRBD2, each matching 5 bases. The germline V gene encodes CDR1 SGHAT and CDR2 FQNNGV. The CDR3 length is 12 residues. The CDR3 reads CTGSHLGETQYF. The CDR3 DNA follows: TGTACCGGCAGCCACCTAGGGGAGACCCAGTATTTC.

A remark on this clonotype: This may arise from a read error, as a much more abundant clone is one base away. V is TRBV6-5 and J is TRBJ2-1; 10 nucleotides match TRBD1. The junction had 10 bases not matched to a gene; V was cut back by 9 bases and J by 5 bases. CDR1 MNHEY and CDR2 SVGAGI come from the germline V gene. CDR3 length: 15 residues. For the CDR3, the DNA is TGTGCCAGAAGCTTGGGACAGGGGCGTAACAATGAGCAGTTCTTC. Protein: CARSLGQGRNNEQFF.

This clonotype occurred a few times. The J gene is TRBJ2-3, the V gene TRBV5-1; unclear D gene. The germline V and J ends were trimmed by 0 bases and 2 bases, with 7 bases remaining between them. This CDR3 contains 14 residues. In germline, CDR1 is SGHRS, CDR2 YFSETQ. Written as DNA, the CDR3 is TGCGCCAGCAGCTTGGGACAAAACACAGATACGCAGTATTTT. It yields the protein CASSLGQNTDTQYF.

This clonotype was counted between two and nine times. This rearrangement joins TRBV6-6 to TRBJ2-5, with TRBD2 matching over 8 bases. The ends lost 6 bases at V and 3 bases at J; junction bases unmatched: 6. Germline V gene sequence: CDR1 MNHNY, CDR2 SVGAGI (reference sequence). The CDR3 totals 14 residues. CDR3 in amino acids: CASSDRAGEETQYF. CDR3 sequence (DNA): TGTGCCAGCAGCGATAGAGCGGGAGAAGAGACCCAGTACTTC.

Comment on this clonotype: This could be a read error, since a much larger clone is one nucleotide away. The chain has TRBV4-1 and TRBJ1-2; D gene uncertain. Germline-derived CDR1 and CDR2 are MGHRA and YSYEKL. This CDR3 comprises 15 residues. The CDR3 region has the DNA TGCCCCAGCAGCCGGGTGGCTACTGCTAACTATGGCTACACCTTC. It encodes CPSSRVATANYGYTF.

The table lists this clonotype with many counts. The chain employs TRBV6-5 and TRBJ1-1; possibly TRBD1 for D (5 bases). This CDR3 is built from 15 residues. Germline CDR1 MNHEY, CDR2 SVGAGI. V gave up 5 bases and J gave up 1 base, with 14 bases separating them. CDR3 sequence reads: CASSNTGRGNTEAFF. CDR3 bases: TGTGCCAGCAGTAACACCGGGAGGGGGAACACTGAAGCTTTCTTT.

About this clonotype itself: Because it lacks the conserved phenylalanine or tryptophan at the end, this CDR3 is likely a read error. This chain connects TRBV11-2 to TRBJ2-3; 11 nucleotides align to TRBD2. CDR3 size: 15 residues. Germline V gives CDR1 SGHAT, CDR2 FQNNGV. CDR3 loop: CTSSPGLAGPDTQYL. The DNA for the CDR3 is TGTACCAGTAGCCCTGGACTAGCGGGCCCAGATACGCAGTATCTT.

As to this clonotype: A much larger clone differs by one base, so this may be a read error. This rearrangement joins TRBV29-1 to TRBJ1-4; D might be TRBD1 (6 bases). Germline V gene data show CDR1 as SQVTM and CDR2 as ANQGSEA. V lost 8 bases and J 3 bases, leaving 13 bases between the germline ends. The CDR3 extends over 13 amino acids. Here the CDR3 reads CSTTGIANEKLFF. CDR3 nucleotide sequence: TGCAGCACTACAGGGATAGCTAATGAAAAACTGTTTTTT.

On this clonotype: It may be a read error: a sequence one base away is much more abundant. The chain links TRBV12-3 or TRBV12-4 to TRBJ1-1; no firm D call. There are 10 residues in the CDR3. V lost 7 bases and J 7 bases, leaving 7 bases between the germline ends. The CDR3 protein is CASNRSEAFF. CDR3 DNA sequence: TGTGCCAGCAATAGAAGTGAAGCTTTCTTT.